The rows below give T cell receptor beta chains drawn from one sample of a study of shared clonotypes between healthy human individuals. The protocol was immunoSEQ multiplex PCR, while the TCRdb copy is restricted to in-frame clones and leaves out a portion. The sample has approximately 1,000,000 clones; approximately 80% are singletons. Sequencing was carried out using memory CD4+ T cells from PBMCs. These receptors were obtained from a man between 18 and 35 years old in good health. Some clones in this sample may be carry-over from other donors' samples. CDR3s include the opening cysteine and the closing phenylalanine or tryptophan. D genes are given only for firm matches. Size is omitted from some rows. Given values are once, few, many or a class for expanded clones.

j_gene	v_gene	abundance	d_gene	CDR3aa	CDR3nt
TRBJ1-4	TRBV29-1	-	-	CSVRGGATNEKLFF	TGCAGCGTTCGTGGGGGGGCGACGAATGAAAAACTGTTTTTT
TRBJ2-3	TRBV7-2	-	-	CASSLQVTDTQYF	TGTGCCAGCAGCTTACAGGTCACAGATACGCAGTATTTT
TRBJ2-1	TRBV7-3	-	TRBD2	CASSYGLAGIDEQFF	TGTGCCAGCAGCTACGGACTAGCGGGAATCGATGAGCAGTTCTTC
TRBJ2-7	TRBV7-2	once	-	CASSKGRYEQYF	TGTGCCAGCAGCAAGGGCCGTTACGAGCAGTACTTC
TRBJ1-4	TRBV29-1	-	TRBD1	CSVDGTGDGEKLFF	TGCAGCGTCGATGGGACAGGGGATGGTGAAAAACTGTTTTTT
TRBJ2-7	TRBV18	-	TRBD2	CASSPPLAGGREQYF	TGTGCCAGCTCACCCCCACTAGCGGGAGGGCGCGAGCAGTACTTC
TRBJ1-1	TRBV5-1	-	-	CASSLDRVGATEAFF	TGCGCCAGCAGCTTGGACAGGGTGGGAGCAACTGAAGCTTTCTTT
TRBJ1-1	TRBV7-6	few	-	CASSLGTENTEAFF	TGTGCCAGCAGCTTAGGGACGGAGAACACTGAAGCTTTCTTT
TRBJ1-3	TRBV5-4	-	TRBD1	CASSPTGRGNTIYF	TGTGCCAGCAGCCCGACAGGGAGAGGAAACACCATATATTTT
TRBJ2-6	TRBV27	-	-	CASSLGREAGANVLTF	TGTGCCAGCAGTTTGGGCAGGGAGGCTGGGGCCAACGTCCTGACTTTC
TRBJ1-5	TRBV6-1	-	TRBD1	CASSGQGSLVNQPQHF	TGTGCCAGCAGTGGACAGGGAAGTTTGGTGAATCAGCCCCAGCATTTT
TRBJ2-5	TRBV7-2	few	TRBD1	CASSQQGVEETQYF	TGTGCCAGCAGCCAACAGGGGGTCGAAGAGACCCAGTACTTC
TRBJ2-2	TRBV2	-	-	CASIYSGELFF	TGTGCCAGCATTTATTCCGGGGAGCTGTTTTTT
TRBJ2-1	TRBV29-1	-	-	CSVTRNNEQFF	TGCAGCGTTACTAGGAACAATGAGCAGTTCTTC
TRBJ1-4	TRBV6-5	-	TRBD1	CASEPQGGRGKLFF	TGTGCCAGTGAACCCCAGGGGGGAAGAGGAAAACTGTTTTTT
TRBJ2-7	TRBV5-1	-	-	CASSLGVPPNEQYF	TGCGCCAGCAGCTTGGGGGTTCCCCCCAACGAGCAGTACTTC
TRBJ2-1	TRBV5-1	-	-	CASTPVARNEQFF	TGCGCCAGCACCCCGGTGGCCCGTAATGAGCAGTTCTTC
TRBJ1-4	TRBV4-3	-	-	CASSQTGTNEKLFF	TGCGCCAGCAGCCAAACCGGGACAAATGAAAAACTGTTTTTT
TRBJ2-7	TRBV28	-	-	CASSSISSGYEQYF	TGTGCCAGCAGCTCCATAAGTAGTGGCTACGAGCAGTACTTC
TRBJ2-7	TRBV30	many	-	CAATPGDTSYEQYF	TGTGCCGCCACACCGGGGGACACATCCTACGAGCAGTACTTC
TRBJ2-7	TRBV10-1	-	-	CASSVGSTYEQYF	TGCGCCAGCAGTGTGGGCTCGACCTACGAGCAGTACTTC
TRBJ2-7	TRBV11-1	-	TRBD2	CASSQSGTSGYEQYF	TGTGCCAGCAGCCAATCCGGGACTAGCGGCTACGAGCAGTACTTC
TRBJ1-2	TRBV30	few	TRBD1	CAWSVLLTGKGYTF	TGTGCCTGGAGTGTACTGTTGACAGGGAAAGGCTACACCTTC
TRBJ2-7	TRBV7-9	-	TRBD2	CASSFLAGGLEQYF	TGTGCCAGCAGCTTTTTGGCGGGAGGTCTTGAGCAGTACTTC
TRBJ2-1	TRBV5-1	few	TRBD1	CASSLRQGSSYNEQFF	TGCGCCAGCAGCCTCCGACAGGGCTCCTCCTACAATGAGCAGTTCTTC
TRBJ2-7	TRBV28	-	TRBD2	CASSLWSLAGTWPYEQYF	TGTGCCAGCAGTTTATGGAGTCTAGCGGGGACCTGGCCCTACGAGCAGTACTTC
TRBJ1-1	TRBV27	-	TRBD1	CASFPGPDRAGRKAFF	TGTGCCAGCTTCCCGGGCCCCGACAGGGCTGGAAGGAAAGCTTTCTTT
TRBJ1-2	TRBV9	-	-	CASSTAPYGYTF	TGTGCCAGCAGTACAGCCCCCTATGGCTACACCTTC
TRBJ2-3	TRBV2	few	TRBD2	CASSAILAGDRDRSTDTQYF	TGTGCCAGCAGCGCTATACTAGCGGGGGACCGTGACCGCAGCACAGATACGCAGTATTTT
TRBJ2-3	TRBV7-3	once	-	CASSLTSGADTQYF	TGTGCCAGCAGCTTAACTAGTGGAGCAGATACGCAGTATTTT
TRBJ1-2	TRBV6-1	-	-	CASSEMWGMGGYTF	TGTGCCAGCAGTGAGATGTGGGGAATGGGCGGCTACACCTTC
TRBJ2-7	TRBV5-1	-	-	CASSGTLFNYEQYF	TGCGCCAGCAGCGGGACCTTATTCAACTACGAGCAGTACTTC
TRBJ2-3	TRBV2	-	TRBD2	CASSGEGDTQYF	TGTGCCAGCAGTGGGGAGGGAGATACGCAGTATTTT
TRBJ2-1	TRBV20-1	-	-	CSASLIDEQFF	TGCAGTGCTTCCCTTATAGATGAGCAGTTCTTC
TRBJ2-3	TRBV20-1	-	-	CSARKEDTQYF	TGCAGTGCTAGAAAAGAGGATACGCAGTATTTT
TRBJ2-3	TRBV7-2	-	-	CASSLPGRQSTDTQYF	TGTGCCAGCAGCTTACCGGGACGGCAAAGCACAGATACGCAGTATTTT
TRBJ2-2	TRBV27	-	-	CASRVGTKRDTGELFF	TGTGCCAGCAGAGTGGGGACGAAAAGAGACACCGGGGAGCTGTTTTTT
TRBJ1-1	TRBV7-2	-	-	CASSFRTGRAFF	TGTGCCAGCAGCTTCCGGACGGGGAGGGCTTTCTTT
TRBJ2-2	TRBV5-1	many	-	CASSLSQGRRTGELFF	TGCGCCAGCAGCTTATCGCAGGGGAGAAGGACCGGGGAGCTGTTTTTT
TRBJ2-7	TRBV27	-	-	CASSLSRGLRHEQYF	TGTGCCAGCAGTTTATCGAGGGGGTTACGGCACGAGCAGTACTTC
TRBJ1-6	TRBV27	once	-	CASSWTHRASPLHF	TGTGCCAGCAGTTGGACACACAGGGCTTCACCCCTCCACTTT
TRBJ2-3	TRBV4-3	-	-	CASSQEIWDARVDTQYF	TGCGCCAGCAGCCAAGAAATTTGGGACGCACGGGTGGATACGCAGTATTTT
TRBJ2-5	TRBV6-5	-	-	CASSTGPTQETQYF	TGTGCCAGCAGTACGGGACCTACGCAAGAGACCCAGTACTTC
TRBJ2-5	TRBV28	-	-	CASNQVKPETQYF	TGTGCCAGCAATCAAGTGAAGCCGGAGACCCAGTACTTC
TRBJ2-7	TRBV28	-	TRBD1	CASSRDRVTEQYF	TGTGCCAGCAGTCGGGACAGGGTTACCGAGCAGTACTTC
TRBJ2-3	TRBV12-1	-	-	CASSHGGRLAATDTQYF	TGTGCCAGCAGCCACGGGGGGAGGCTAGCGGCCACAGATACGCAGTATTTT
TRBJ2-5	TRBV2	-	-	CASSEGQGQETQYF	TGTGCCAGCAGTGAAGGGCAGGGGCAAGAGACCCAGTACTTC
TRBJ2-7	TRBV7-9	-	TRBD2	CASSLVLAGTYEQYF	TGTGCCAGCAGCTTAGTCCTAGCGGGAACCTACGAGCAGTACTTC
TRBJ1-4	TRBV5-1	once	-	CASSPHDRPTYESEKLFF	TGCGCCAGCAGCCCGCATGACAGGCCCACGTATGAAAGTGAAAAACTGTTTTTT
TRBJ2-3	TRBV9	-	-	CASSVASNTDTQYF	TGTGCCAGCAGCGTGGCTAGCAATACAGATACGCAGTATTTT